The 25 T cell receptor beta chains listed next were all sequenced from one sample in a study of CD8 T cells in Susac syndrome. RNA totalling about 0.5 to 1 ug underwent reverse transcription with random hexamers. MiXCR, run by TCRdb on the immunoSEQ multiplex PCR reads, gives a single entry per CDR3 protein. The table records a few hundred thousand distinct CDR3 sequences, about nine tenths of them present only once. What was sequenced was CD8+ T cells from PBMCs. These receptors originate from a human donor with multiple sclerosis.

This clonotype was observed once. The chain carries TRBV27 and TRBJ2-1; D is ambiguous. The CDR3 is made up of 15 amino acids. The germline V gene encodes CDR1 MNHEY and CDR2 SMNVEV (reference sequence). Between the trimmed V and J ends, which lost 5 bases and 4 bases, there was a span of 15 bases. The CDR3 region has the DNA TGTGCCAGCAGTCCTCGACGGTCGGGTTACAATGAGCAGTTCTTC. It codes for CASSPRRSGYNEQFF.

The CDR3 nucleotides read TGTGCCTCCCAGACGGGGGCCAACGTCCTGACTTTC. It translates to CASQTGANVLTF. The chain links TRBV6-5 to TRBJ2-6; D unresolved. The CDR3 runs to 12 residues. Germline-derived CDR1 and CDR2 are MNHEY and SVGAGI. Trimming removed 11 bases at V and 4 bases at J, with 9 bases between.

The chain recombines TRBV12-3 or TRBV12-4 with TRBJ2-7; 11 bases agree with TRBD2. This CDR3 comprises 13 residues. V was pared by 5 bases and J by 5 bases, with 2 bases of the junction left unmatched. The CDR3 here is CASSGGLADEQYF. The CDR3 DNA reads as TGTGCCAGCAGTGGGGGACTAGCGGACGAGCAGTACTTC.

The chain is built from TRBV20-1 and TRBJ2-2; 12 bases agree with TRBD2. The CDR3 covers 16 residues. J was trimmed by 4 bases and V by 2 bases; bases with no gene match: 5. CDR1 is DFQATT and CDR2 is SNEGSKA in the germline V gene (reference sequence). The CDR3 region has the DNA TGCAGTGCTAGACGAGGGACTAGCGGGCCCACCGGGGAGCTGTTTTTT. It codes for CSARRGTSGPTGELFF.

The CDR3 loop reads CASSQVLMSTGELFF. The CDR3 DNA reads TGCGCCAGCAGCCAAGTCTTAATGAGCACCGGGGAGCTGTTTTTT. V is TRBV4-1 and J is TRBJ2-2; D gene ambiguous. The CDR3 extends over 15 amino acids. Germline CDR1 is MGHRA and CDR2 is YSYEKL. V was cut by 1 base and J by 4 bases, with 10 bases left in between.

The V call is TRBV28, the J call TRBJ2-1; 11 bases agree with TRBD2. The CDR3 consists of 17 residues. The V segment lost 1 base and the J segment 8 bases; nucleotides outside the gene matches: 10. Germline-derived CDR1 and CDR2 are MDHEN and SYDVKM. The CDR3 is CASSLSLGSSGGHEQFF. The DNA of the CDR3 is TGTGCCAGCAGTTTATCCTTAGGGTCTAGCGGGGGGCATGAGCAGTTCTTC.

V is TRBV30 and J is TRBJ1-5; possible D gene TRBD1, 6 bases. Trimming cost V 2 bases and J 7 bases, with 24 bases left between them. CDR3 length equals 17 residues. Germline CDR1 GTSNPN, CDR2 SVGIG (reference sequence). The CDR3: CAWSPPDSVPRDQPQHF. The CDR3 nucleotides read TGTGCCTGGAGTCCCCCGGACAGCGTACCGAGGGACCAGCCCCAGCATTTT. Variable domain in full (rest from reference TRBV30 and TRBJ1-5): SQTIHQWPATLVQPVGSPLSLECTVEGTSNPNLYWYRQAAGRGLQLLFYSVGIGQISSEVPQNLSASRPQDRQFILSSKKLLLSDSGFYLCAWSPPDSVPRDQPQHFGDGTRLSIL.

This clonotype was observed a handful of times. The rearrangement joins TRBV2 to TRBJ1-1; D unclear. CDR3 length: 13 amino acids. V lost 4 bases and J 0 bases, leaving 6 bases between the germline ends. Looked up from germline, CDR1 is SNHLY and CDR2 is FYNNEI. DNA for the CDR3: TGTGCCAGCAGTGGGGGTATGAACACTGAAGCTTTCTTT. This codes for CASSGGMNTEAFF.

The rearrangement joins TRBV19 to TRBJ1-5; D gene uncertain. This CDR3 has 13 amino acids. V lost 2 bases, J lost 2 bases, and 4 bases lay in between. Germline V CDR1 and CDR2: LNHDA, SQIVND (reference sequence). CDR3 bases: TGTGCCAGTAGTATATTGGGCAATCAGCCCCAGCATTTT. Encoded protein: CASSILGNQPQHF.

The rearrangement joins TRBV3-1 to TRBJ1-1; no definite D call. This CDR3 spans 14 amino acids. Germline V lookup: CDR1 LGHDT, CDR2 YNNKEL (reference sequence). The V and J ends lost 1 base and 3 bases respectively, with 9 bases between them. The DNA of the CDR3 is TGTGCCAGCAGCCAAGGGGGTACCGACACTGAAGCTTTCTTT. Amino acids: CASSQGGTDTEAFF.

V and J are TRBV2 and TRBJ2-1, with 12 bases lining up with TRBD1. Unmatched junction bases numbered 3, after V lost 8 bases and J lost 7 bases. The CDR3 extends over 13 amino acids. Germline assignment: CDR1 SNHLY and CDR2 FYNNEI. As DNA, the CDR3 is TGTGCCAGCGGGACAGGGGGCTTAAATGAGCAGTTCTTC. This encodes CASGTGGLNEQFF. The full variable domain, with the rest looked up from reference TRBV2 and TRBJ2-1, is EPEVTQTPSHQVTQMGQEVILRCVPISNHLYFYWYRQILGQKVEFLVSFYNNEISEKSEIFDDQFSVERPDGSNFTLKIRSTKLEDSAMYFCASGTGGLNEQFFGPGTRLTVL.

This rearrangement joins TRBV25-1 to TRBJ2-3; D may match TRBD1 or TRBD2 (5 bases each). V lost 3 bases and J lost 0, with 13 bases in between. This CDR3 is 16 amino acids long. Germline CDR1 is MGHDK and CDR2 is SYGVNS. This CDR3 reads CASSDTQGPSTDTQYF. The CDR3 DNA reads as TGTGCCAGCAGTGATACCCAGGGACCTAGCACAGATACGCAGTATTTT.

The chain combines TRBV12-3 or TRBV12-4 with TRBJ2-1; 13 nucleotides match TRBD2. Unmatched junction bases numbered 2, after V lost 3 bases and J lost 0 bases. The CDR3 is 17 residues long. CDR3: CASSLWTSGSSYNEQFF. CDR3 coding DNA: TGTGCCAGCAGTTTGTGGACTAGCGGGAGCTCCTACAATGAGCAGTTCTTC.

The chain links TRBV10-2 to TRBJ1-1; TRBD1 agrees at 8 bases. Losses at the gene ends were 5 bases for V and 1 base for J; bases not matched to a gene: 6. The CDR3 sequence is 15 residues long. Germline CDR1 WSHSY, CDR2 SAAADI. CDR3 region: CASSWLGTGNTEAFF. As DNA, the CDR3 is TGCGCCAGCAGTTGGCTGGGGACAGGGAACACTGAAGCTTTCTTT.

This clonotype has only one observation. The chain joins TRBV6-1 to TRBJ2-1; 11 bases are a match to TRBD2. The germline V gene encodes CDR1 MNHNS and CDR2 SASEGT. Germline trimming cut 10 bases from V and 8 bases from J; bases unmatched to any gene: 19. This CDR3 region has 17 residues. The CDR3 bases are TGTGCCATCCTAATTGAGTTTAGCGGGGGGGCCTTCGATGAGCAGTTCTTC. Encoded protein: CAILIEFSGGAFDEQFF.

The chain recombines TRBV3-1 with TRBJ2-7; D unclear. This CDR3 has 14 amino acids. Germline CDR1 and CDR2: LGHDT and YNNKEL (reference sequence). Trimming removed 1 base at V and 5 bases at J, with 12 bases between. CDR3 loop: CASSQGLLYNEQYF. The CDR3 coding sequence is TGTGCCAGCAGCCAAGGACTGCTTTACAACGAGCAGTACTTC.

The chain employs TRBV20-1 and TRBJ2-4, with D hard to call. This CDR3 region has 15 residues. Germline CDR1 reads DFQATT; CDR2 reads SNEGSKA (reference sequence). Trimming pared 6 bases from V and 0 bases from J, leaving 15 bases between. The CDR3 bases are TGCAGTGCCTGGGGTGGTGACTTAGCCAAAAACATTCAGTACTTC. It specifies CSAWGGDLAKNIQYF.

The gene calls are TRBV4-2 and TRBJ2-5, with 7 nucleotides matching TRBD2. Germline loops: CDR1 LGHNA, CDR2 YNFKEQ. Losses at the gene ends were 1 base for V and 4 bases for J; bases not matched to a gene: 6. The CDR3 contains 15 residues. CDR3: CASSQVLGEGETQYF. The CDR3 DNA sequence: TGTGCCAGCAGCCAAGTACTAGGGGAGGGAGAGACCCAGTACTTC.

The V call is TRBV28, the J call TRBJ2-1, with 7 bases aligning to TRBD1. Germline assignment: CDR1 MDHEN and CDR2 SYDVKM. Trimming took 6 bases from V and 5 from J; bases not matched to a gene: 10. This CDR3 region has 15 residues. CDR3 bases: TGTGCCAGCAGCCCCGTTAGGGGGACAGACAATGAGCAGTTCTTC. Its protein product is CASSPVRGTDNEQFF.

The rearrangement uses TRBV2 and TRBJ2-3; 9 bases map to TRBD2. The V gene end was trimmed by 6 bases and the J gene end by 6 bases; junction bases not matched to a gene: 7. Per germline, CDR1 SNHLY and CDR2 FYNNEI. The CDR3 contains 14 residues. The CDR3 bases are TGTGCCAGCAGCAGGAGCGGGGGGCTGGATACGCAGTATTTT. It specifies CASSRSGGLDTQYF.

The chain is built from TRBV30 and TRBJ2-2; weak D call: TRBD1 (5 bases). Germline CDR1 and CDR2: GTSNPN and SVGIG (reference sequence). The CDR3 consists of 15 residues. V was trimmed by 0 bases and J by 6 bases, leaving 14 bases between them. The CDR3 protein is CAWSVTGSESGELFF. DNA of the CDR3: TGTGCCTGGAGTGTAACAGGAAGCGAATCCGGGGAGCTGTTTTTT.

The chain links TRBV29-1 to TRBJ1-2; D remains ambiguous. V was trimmed by 7 bases and J by 0 bases, leaving 15 bases between them. CDR1 and CDR2 from the germline V gene are SQVTM and ANQGSEA. The CDR3 consists of 14 residues. Here the CDR3 DNA reads TGCAGCGCCCAGACACAGACCTCTAACTATGGCTACACCTTC. Its protein is CSAQTQTSNYGYTF.

V usage is TRBV7-8 and J usage is TRBJ2-2; the D gene is possibly TRBD1 (6 bases). Germline V CDR1 and CDR2: SGHVS, FQNEAQ. Trimming removed 5 bases at V and 1 base at J, with 17 bases between. This CDR3 spans 17 amino acids. In DNA, the CDR3 is TGTGCCAGCAGCGACCATCCGACAGGCGAGAACACCGGGGAGCTGTTTTTT. Its translation is CASSDHPTGENTGELFF.

V and J are TRBV12-5 and TRBJ2-3; D possibly matches TRBD1 or TRBD2 (7 bases each). The germline gives CDR1 LGHNT, CDR2 FRNRAP. CDR3 length: 16 amino acids. The germline V and J ends were trimmed by 7 bases and 4 bases, with 21 bases remaining between them. CDR3 coding DNA: TGTGCTAGTGCCTTGGGAGGGGGCAGGGAAGCAGATACGCAGTATTTT. It yields the protein CASALGGGREADTQYF. The full variable domain, rest sourced from reference TRBV12-5 and TRBJ2-3, is DARVTQTPRHKVTEMGQEVTMRCQPILGHNTVFWYRQTMMQGLELLAYFRNRAPLDDSGMPKDRFSAEMPDATLATLKIQPSEPRDSAVYFCASALGGGREADTQYFGPGTRLTVL.

V and J are TRBV7-9 and TRBJ1-2; D uncertain. Germline V gene lookup returns CDR1 SEHNR and CDR2 FQNEAQ (reference sequence). This CDR3 has 12 residues. V was clipped by 5 bases and J by 6 bases, with 10 bases between them. The CDR3 is CASSRYDDGYTF. The CDR3 region has the DNA TGTGCCAGCAGCCGATATGATGATGGCTACACCTTC.